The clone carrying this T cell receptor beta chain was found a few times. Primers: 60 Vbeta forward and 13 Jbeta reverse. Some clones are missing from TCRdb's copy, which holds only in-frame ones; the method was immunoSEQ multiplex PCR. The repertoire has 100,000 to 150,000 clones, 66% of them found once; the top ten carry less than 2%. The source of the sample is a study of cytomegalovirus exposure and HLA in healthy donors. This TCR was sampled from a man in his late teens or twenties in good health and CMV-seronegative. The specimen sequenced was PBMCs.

The chain's CDR3 is CASRQAGSSYNEQFF. The CDR3 DNA reads as TGTGCCAGCAGGCAAGCGGGAAGCTCCTACAATGAGCAGTTCTTC. V is TRBV28 and J is TRBJ2-1, with TRBD2 matching 7 bases. The germline gives CDR1 MDHEN, CDR2 SYDVKM. V gave up 6 bases and J gave up 0 bases; unmatched junction bases: 5. This CDR3 has 15 residues.